This T cell receptor (beta chain) was identified during a study of cytomegalovirus exposure and HLA in healthy donors. General study results and limits: There were several of the most significant clusters that appeared linked to common viral pathogens in a later analysis.

A remark on this clone: What it recognizes is unknown.

V lost 5 bases and J 2 bases, leaving 10 bases between the germline ends. The CDR3 contains 13 residues. Looked up from germline, CDR1 is SGHVS and CDR2 is FNYEAQ. The donors comprised healthy bone marrow donors. 13 Jbeta primers and 60 Vbeta primers were used for the PCR. Assay used: immunoSEQ multiplex PCR; TCRdb lists only in-frame clones, some missing. The sample includes about 160,000 clones, about 80% of them seen just once. The TCR comes from a man aged 25 to 40 in good health and CMV-seronegative. Sequencing was carried out using PBMCs. The chain has TRBV7-6 and TRBJ2-7, with D hard to call. The CDR3 sequence: CASSGDRTYEQYF. CDR3 DNA: TGTGCCAGCAGCGGAGACCGGACCTACGAGCAGTACTTC. The full variable domain, in which reference TRBV7-6 and TRBJ2-7 provide the parts outside the CDR3, is GAGVSQSPRYKVTKRGQDVALRCDPISGHVSLYWYRQALGQGPEFLTYFNYEAQQDKSGLPNDRFSAERPEGSISTLTIQRTEQRDSAMYRCASSGDRTYEQYFGPGTRLTVT.